This paragraph reports one T cell receptor beta chain. Before being chosen for sequencing, patients had shown CD8+CD57+ cell expansion by flow cytometry. This entry comes from a study of CD8+CD57+ T cells in acquired aplastic anemia. The overall study: Sorted CD4+ and CD8+ cells yielded DNA averaging around 3.5 ug.

CDR3 and TCR beta VDJ profiling relied on genomic DNA as the template. MiXCR, applied by TCRdb to the reads, yields one record per CDR3 protein. The table records 310,000 or so distinct CDR3 sequences, roughly 61% of them present only once. This CDR3 spans 13 amino acids. Germline loops: CDR1 SQVTM, CDR2 ANQGSEA. Trimming removed 5 bases from V and 0 bases from J, with 11 bases in between. This rearrangement joins TRBV29-1 to TRBJ2-7; D is uncertain. This receptor was taken from a human donor with aplastic anemia. Sample: sorted CD4+, CD8+, or CD8+CD57+ T cells (not recorded which) from PBMCs. CDR3 DNA: TGCAGCGTTCTAACGGAAAGCTCCTACGAGCAGTACTTC. Encoded protein: CSVLTESSYEQYF.